Included here is one TCR beta chain sequence, with context. The sample's treatment: randomized to nivolumab then ipilimumab (arm A) or the reverse (arm B). Live CD3+CD8+ CD19− CD56− cells were sorted from PBMCs. Clones were sequenced by immunoSEQ multiplex PCR, and TCRdb holds only the in-frame ones, with some missing. The sample records roughly 10,000 clones, 55% to 85% being singletons. V was cut by 3 bases and J by 7 bases, with 15 bases left in between. Germline V lookup: CDR1 LNHNV, CDR2 YYDKDF (reference sequence). The CDR3 length is 14 residues. This sample was taken from a study of sequential checkpoint blockade in melanoma. Study summary: Arm A got nivolumab then ipilimumab; arm B the reverse, 1:1. After both sequences, patients received maintenance nivolumab.

The receptor comes from a human donor with melanoma. The genes are TRBV15 and TRBJ2-5; the D is unclear. The sequenced sample was CD8+ T cells sorted from blood (inferred from file names), obtained from a patient given nivolumab and ipilimumab in sequence. CDR3 sequence (DNA): TGTGCCACCAGCAGTTTCACGAACGGAGTGACCCAGTACTTC. It yields the protein CATSSFTNGVTQYF.